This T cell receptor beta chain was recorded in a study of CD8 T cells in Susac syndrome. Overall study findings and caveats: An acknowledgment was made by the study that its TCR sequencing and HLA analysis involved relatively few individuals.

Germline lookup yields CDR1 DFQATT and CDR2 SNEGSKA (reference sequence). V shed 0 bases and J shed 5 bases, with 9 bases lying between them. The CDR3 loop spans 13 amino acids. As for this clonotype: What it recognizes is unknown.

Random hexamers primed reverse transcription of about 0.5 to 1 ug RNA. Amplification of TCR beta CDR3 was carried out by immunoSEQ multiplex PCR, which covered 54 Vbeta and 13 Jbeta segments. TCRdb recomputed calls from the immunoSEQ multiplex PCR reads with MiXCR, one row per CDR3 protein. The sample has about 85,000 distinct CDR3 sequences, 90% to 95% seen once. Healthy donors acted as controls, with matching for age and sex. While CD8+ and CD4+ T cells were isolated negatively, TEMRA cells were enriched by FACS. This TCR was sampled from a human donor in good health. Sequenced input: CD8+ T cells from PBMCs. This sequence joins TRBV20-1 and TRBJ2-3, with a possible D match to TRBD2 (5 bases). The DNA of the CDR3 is TGCAGTGCTAGAGACCTAGCTGTAGATACGCAGTATTTT. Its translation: CSARDLAVDTQYF.